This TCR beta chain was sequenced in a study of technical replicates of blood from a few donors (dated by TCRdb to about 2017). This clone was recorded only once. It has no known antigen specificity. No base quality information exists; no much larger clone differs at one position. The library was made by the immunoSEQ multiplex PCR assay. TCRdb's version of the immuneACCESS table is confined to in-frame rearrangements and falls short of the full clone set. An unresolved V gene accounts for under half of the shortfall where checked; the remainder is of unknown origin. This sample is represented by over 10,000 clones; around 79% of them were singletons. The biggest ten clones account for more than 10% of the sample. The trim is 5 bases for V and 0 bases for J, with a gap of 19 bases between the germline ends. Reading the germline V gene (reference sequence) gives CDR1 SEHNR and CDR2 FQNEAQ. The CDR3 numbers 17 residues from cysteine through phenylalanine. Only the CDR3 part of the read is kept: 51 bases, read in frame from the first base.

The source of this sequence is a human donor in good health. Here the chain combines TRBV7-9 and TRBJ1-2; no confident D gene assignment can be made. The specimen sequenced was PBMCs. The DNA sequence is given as TGTGCCAGCAGCCCCTTTGGCGGGATCCTAGCTAACTATGGCTACACCTTC. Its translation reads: CASSPFGGILANYGYTF.